These 5 T cell receptor beta chains share one sample of origin, sequenced in a study of tissue T cells after allogeneic stem cell transplantation. Here immunoSEQ multiplex PCR was the method, and the copy in TCRdb shows in-frame clones only, minus some. The data hold under 25,000 clones, with roughly 72% observed a single time. Input material: spleen. The receptors stem from a female BALB/c mouse in good health. The strain's MHC: H2-d.

As regards this clone: The genes are named according to mouse. The sequence runs out 1 residue before the end of the CDR3; the remainder is reconstructed from the germline J gene. The J gene is TRBJ1-4, the V gene TRBV13-2, with D unresolved. V was cut by 0 bases and J by 5 bases, with 5 bases left in between. Germline CDR1 is NNHNN and CDR2 is SYGAGS (reference sequence). The CDR3 is made up of 13 amino acids. The DNA read from the CDR3 is TGTGCCAGCGGTGATGCACAAAACGAAAGATTATTT. Translating it yields CASGDAQNERLF. The whole CDR3 reads CASGDAQNERLFF.

In its sample, this clone was seen a few times. Gene names and germline refer to mouse. Read data end 1 residue before the CDR3 end; the end is taken from the germline J gene. J is TRBJ1-3 and V is TRBV5; TRBD1 might be the D (6 bases). V lost 0 bases to trimming and J lost 4 bases, with 13 bases between them. Germline CDR1 LGHNA, CDR2 YNLKQL (reference sequence). The CDR3 loop spans 16 amino acids. The CDR3 bases that were read are TGTGCCAGCAGCCAAGATCTCAGGGGAGGGGGAAATACGCTCTAT. Translation: CASSQDLRGGGNTLY. The complete CDR3 reads CASSQDLRGGGNTLYF.

This clone was recorded a few times. Germline and genes: mouse. The DNA ends 1 residue before the CDR3 does, and the rest of the CDR3 is filled in from the germline J gene. The chain links TRBV4 to TRBJ2-7; weak D call: TRBD1 (5 bases). Deletions cut 7 bases from V and 7 bases from J, with 11 bases between. The CDR3 sequence is 11 residues long. Germline V gives CDR1 LGHDT, CDR2 YNNKQL (reference sequence). CDR3 loop: CASTQGGEQYF. Incomplete CDR3 DNA: TGTGCCAGCACTCAGGGAGGGGAACAGTAC.

Comment on this clone: Gene names and germline refer to mouse. The CDR3 goes on 1 residue after the read ends, and that part is filled in from the germline J gene. This chain links TRBV13-2 with TRBJ1-1; D remains unclear. V gave up 2 bases and J gave up 9 bases, with 2 bases separating them. The CDR3 runs to 9 residues. Germline V lookup: CDR1 NNHNN, CDR2 SYGAGS (reference sequence). CDR3 DNA (partial): TGTGCCAGCGGTGACAAAGTCTTC. Its protein is CASGDKVF. The full-length CDR3 reads as CASGDKVFF.

In the case of this clone: The gene names given are mouse names. The CDR3 end lies 1 residue beyond the end of the read and is filled in from the germline J gene. This chain links TRBV31 with TRBJ2-4; 11 bases are shared with TRBD2. The CDR3 runs 14 residues. Looked up from germline, CDR1 is GKSSPN and CDR2 is SITVG. V gave up 1 base and J gave up 7 bases; unmatched junction bases: 4. CDR3: CAWSPGTGGHTLYF. The sequenced CDR3 bases are TGTGCCTGGAGTCCCGGGACTGGGGGTCACACCTTGTAC.